The T cell receptor (beta chain) under discussion was sequenced for a study of T cell changes during pregnancy in multiple sclerosis. Generated by immunoSEQ multiplex PCR, the TCRdb table keeps only in-frame clones and is missing some. Of more than 50,000 clones listed, 91% were seen once; the top ten hold roughly 0.85%. The germline V gene encodes CDR1 SGHNT and CDR2 YYREEE (reference sequence). Trimming left V 3 bases short and J 6 bases short, with 16 bases between. The CDR3 contains 14 residues. This sample comprised peripheral blood, obtained before pregnancy. The chain joins TRBV5-4 to TRBJ2-7, with D perhaps matching TRBD1 (5 bases). The receptor's source is a female donor with multiple sclerosis, enrolled in a pregnancy study. The CDR3 region has the DNA TGTGCCAGCAGCTCGAAGAAGCAGGGTGGCGAGCAGTACTTC. This gives the protein CASSSKKQGGEQYF.